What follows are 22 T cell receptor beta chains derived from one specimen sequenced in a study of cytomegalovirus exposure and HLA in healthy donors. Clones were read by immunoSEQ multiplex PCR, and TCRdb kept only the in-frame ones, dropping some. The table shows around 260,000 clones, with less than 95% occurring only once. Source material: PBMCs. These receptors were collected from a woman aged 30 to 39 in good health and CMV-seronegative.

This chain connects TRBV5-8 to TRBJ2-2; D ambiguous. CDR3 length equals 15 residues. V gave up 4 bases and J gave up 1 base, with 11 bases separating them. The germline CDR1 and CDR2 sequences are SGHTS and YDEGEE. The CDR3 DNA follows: TGTGCCAGCAGCCGCTACTCAGGGAACACCGGGGAGCTGTTTTTT. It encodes CASSRYSGNTGELFF.

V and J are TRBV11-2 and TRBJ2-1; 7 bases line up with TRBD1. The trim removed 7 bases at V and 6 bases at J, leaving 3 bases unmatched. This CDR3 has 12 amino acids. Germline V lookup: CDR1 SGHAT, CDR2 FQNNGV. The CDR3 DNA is TGTGCCAGCATGGCAGGGGGCAATGAGCAGTTCTTC. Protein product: CASMAGGNEQFF.

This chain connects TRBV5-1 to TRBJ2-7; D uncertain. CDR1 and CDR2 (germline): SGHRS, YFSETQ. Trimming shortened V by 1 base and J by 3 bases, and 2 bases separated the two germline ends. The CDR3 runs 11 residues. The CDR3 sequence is CASSLNYEQYF. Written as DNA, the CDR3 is TGCGCCAGCAGCTTGAACTACGAGCAGTACTTC. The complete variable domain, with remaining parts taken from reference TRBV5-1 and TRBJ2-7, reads KAGVTQTPRYLIKTRGQQVTLSCSPISGHRSVSWYQQTPGQGLQFLFEYFSETQRNKGNFPGRFSGRQFSNSRSEMNVSTLELGDSALYLCASSLNYEQYFGPGTRLTVT.

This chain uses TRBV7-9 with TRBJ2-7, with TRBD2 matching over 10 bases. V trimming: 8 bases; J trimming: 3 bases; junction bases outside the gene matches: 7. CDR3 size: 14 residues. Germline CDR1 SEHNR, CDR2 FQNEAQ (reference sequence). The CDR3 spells CASLGLADDYEQYF. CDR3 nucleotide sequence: TGTGCCAGCCTCGGACTAGCGGATGACTACGAGCAGTACTTC.

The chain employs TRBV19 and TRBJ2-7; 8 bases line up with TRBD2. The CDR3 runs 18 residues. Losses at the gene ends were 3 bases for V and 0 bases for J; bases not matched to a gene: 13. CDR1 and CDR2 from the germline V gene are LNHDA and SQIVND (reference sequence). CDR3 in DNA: TGTGCCAGTAGTATGGCGGTAATCGGGGGGGCCAGCTCCTACGAGCAGTACTTC. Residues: CASSMAVIGGASSYEQYF.

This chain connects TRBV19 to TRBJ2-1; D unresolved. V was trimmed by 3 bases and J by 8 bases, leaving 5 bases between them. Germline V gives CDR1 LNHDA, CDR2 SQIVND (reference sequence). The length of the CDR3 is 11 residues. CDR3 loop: CASSMAHEQFF. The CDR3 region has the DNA TGTGCCAGTAGTATGGCCCATGAGCAGTTCTTC.

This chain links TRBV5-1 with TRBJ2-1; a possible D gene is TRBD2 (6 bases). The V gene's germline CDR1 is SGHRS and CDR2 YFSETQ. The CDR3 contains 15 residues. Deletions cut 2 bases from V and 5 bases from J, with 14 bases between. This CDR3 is CASSFSLRGDNEQFF. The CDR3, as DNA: TGCGCCAGCAGCTTCTCCCTCCGCGGGGACAATGAGCAGTTCTTC.

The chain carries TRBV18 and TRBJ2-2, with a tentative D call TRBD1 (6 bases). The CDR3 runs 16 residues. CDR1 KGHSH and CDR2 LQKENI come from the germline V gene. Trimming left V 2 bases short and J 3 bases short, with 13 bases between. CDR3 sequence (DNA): TGTGCCAGCTCACCAGAAACAGGGTCCGACACCGGGGAGCTGTTTTTT. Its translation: CASSPETGSDTGELFF.

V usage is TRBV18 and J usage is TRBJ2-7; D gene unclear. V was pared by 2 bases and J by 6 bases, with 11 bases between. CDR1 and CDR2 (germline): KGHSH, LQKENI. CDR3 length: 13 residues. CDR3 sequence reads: CASSPSVAGEQYF. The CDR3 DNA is TGTGCCAGCTCACCATCGGTCGCAGGCGAGCAGTACTTC.

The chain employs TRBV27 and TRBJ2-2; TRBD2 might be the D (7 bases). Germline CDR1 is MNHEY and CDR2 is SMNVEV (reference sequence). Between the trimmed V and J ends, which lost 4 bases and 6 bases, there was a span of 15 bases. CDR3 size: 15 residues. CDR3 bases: TGTGCCAGCAGTTCGAGGGGGGGAACGGCCGGGGAGCTGTTTTTT. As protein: CASSSRGGTAGELFF.

CDR3 nucleotides: TGCAGCGTTGTAGAGGGTTTCTCTGGAAACACCATATATTTT. Translating it yields CSVVEGFSGNTIYF. The V gene is TRBV29-1, the J gene TRBJ1-3, with D hard to call. Trimming pared 4 bases from V and 0 bases from J, leaving 10 bases between. The CDR3 runs 14 residues. CDR1 SQVTM and CDR2 ANQGSEA come from the germline V gene.

In nucleotides, the CDR3 is TGCGCCAGCAGCCTTCGGCCAGACACTGAAGCTTTCTTT. Its translation is CASSLRPDTEAFF. This sequence joins TRBV5-1 and TRBJ1-1; D is undetermined. Germline CDR1 and CDR2: SGHRS and YFSETQ. With 4 bases removed from V and 3 bases from J, the gap between germline ends came to 10 bases. The CDR3 is 13 amino acids. The entire variable domain, with the rest obtained from reference TRBV5-1 and TRBJ1-1, is as follows: KAGVTQTPRYLIKTRGQQVTLSCSPISGHRSVSWYQQTPGQGLQFLFEYFSETQRNKGNFPGRFSGRQFSNSRSEMNVSTLELGDSALYLCASSLRPDTEAFFGQGTRLTVV.

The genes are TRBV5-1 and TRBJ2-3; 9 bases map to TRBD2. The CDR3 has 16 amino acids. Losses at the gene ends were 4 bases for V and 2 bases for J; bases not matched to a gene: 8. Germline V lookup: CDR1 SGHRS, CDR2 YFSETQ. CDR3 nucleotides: TGCGCCAGCAGCCGGAAGACTAGCGGAACCACAGATACGCAGTATTTT. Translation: CASSRKTSGTTDTQYF.

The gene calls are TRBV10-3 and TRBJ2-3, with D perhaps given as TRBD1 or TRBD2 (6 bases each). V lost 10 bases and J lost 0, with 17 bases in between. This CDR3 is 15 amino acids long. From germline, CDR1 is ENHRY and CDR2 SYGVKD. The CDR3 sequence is CATNSGGHSTDTQYF. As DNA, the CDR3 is TGTGCCACCAACTCCGGGGGCCATAGCACAGATACGCAGTATTTT.

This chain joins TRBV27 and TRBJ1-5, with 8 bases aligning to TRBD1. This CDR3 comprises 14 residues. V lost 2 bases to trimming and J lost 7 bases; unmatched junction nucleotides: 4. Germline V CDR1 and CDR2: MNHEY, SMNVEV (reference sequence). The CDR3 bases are TGTGCCAGCAGTTTACTCGGACAGGGACAGCCCCAGCATTTT. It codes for CASSLLGQGQPQHF.

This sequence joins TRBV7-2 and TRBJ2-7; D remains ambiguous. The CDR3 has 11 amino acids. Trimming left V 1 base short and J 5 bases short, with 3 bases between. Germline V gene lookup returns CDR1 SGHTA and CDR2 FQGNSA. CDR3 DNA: TGTGCCAGCAGCTTAGGAAACGAGCAGTACTTC. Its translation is CASSLGNEQYF. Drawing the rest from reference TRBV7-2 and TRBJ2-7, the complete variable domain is GAGVSQSPSNKVTEKGKDVELRCDPISGHTALYWYRQSLGQGLEFLIYFQGNSAPDKSGLPSDRFSAERTGGSVSTLTIQRTQQEDSAVYLCASSLGNEQYFGPGTRLTVT.

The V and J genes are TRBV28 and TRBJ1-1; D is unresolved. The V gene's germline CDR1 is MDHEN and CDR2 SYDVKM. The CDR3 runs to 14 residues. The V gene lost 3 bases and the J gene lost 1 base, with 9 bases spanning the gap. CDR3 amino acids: CASSLTTGNTEAFF. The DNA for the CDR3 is TGTGCCAGCAGTTTGACTACTGGGAACACTGAAGCTTTCTTT.

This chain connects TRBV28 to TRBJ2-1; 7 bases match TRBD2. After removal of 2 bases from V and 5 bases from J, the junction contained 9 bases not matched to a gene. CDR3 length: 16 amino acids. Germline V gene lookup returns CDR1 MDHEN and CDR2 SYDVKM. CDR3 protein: CASSLMSGGGHNEQFF. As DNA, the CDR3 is TGTGCCAGCAGTTTAATGTCCGGGGGAGGGCACAATGAGCAGTTCTTC.

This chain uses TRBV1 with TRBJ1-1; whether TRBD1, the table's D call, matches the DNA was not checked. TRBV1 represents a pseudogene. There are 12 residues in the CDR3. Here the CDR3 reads CTSTGVRSEAFF. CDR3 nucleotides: TGCACCAGCACAGGGGTTCGGTCTGAAGCTTTCTTT.

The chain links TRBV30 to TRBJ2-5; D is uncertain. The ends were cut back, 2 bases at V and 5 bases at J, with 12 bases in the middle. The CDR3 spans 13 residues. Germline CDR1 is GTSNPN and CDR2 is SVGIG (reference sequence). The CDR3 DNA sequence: TGTGCCTGGAGTCCCGGGTTAGGGGAGACCCAGTACTTC. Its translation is CAWSPGLGETQYF.

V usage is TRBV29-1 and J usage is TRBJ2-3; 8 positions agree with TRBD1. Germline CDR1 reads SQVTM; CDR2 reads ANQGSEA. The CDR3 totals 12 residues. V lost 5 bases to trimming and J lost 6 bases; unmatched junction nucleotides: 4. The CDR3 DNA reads TGCAGCGTTATGGACAGGGTGGATACGCAGTATTTT. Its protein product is CSVMDRVDTQYF.

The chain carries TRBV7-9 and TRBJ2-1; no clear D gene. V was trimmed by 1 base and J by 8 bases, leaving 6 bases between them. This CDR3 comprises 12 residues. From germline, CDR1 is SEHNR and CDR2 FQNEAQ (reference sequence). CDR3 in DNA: TGTGCCAGCAGCTTAGGACGGGATGAGCAGTTCTTC. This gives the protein CASSLGRDEQFF.